Listed below are T cell receptor beta chains from one sample, sequenced in a study of T cell changes during pregnancy in multiple sclerosis. This table comes from immunoSEQ multiplex PCR, and its TCRdb copy is limited to in-frame clones, with some not included. The sample shows about 93,000 clones, roughly 92% of them seen only once. Sequences were derived from peripheral blood, sampled after pregnancy. These receptors originate from a female donor with multiple sclerosis, enrolled in a pregnancy study. CDR3s include the opening cysteine and the closing phenylalanine or tryptophan. Each record gives: D gene, J gene, clone size, V gene, CDR3 length, CDR3 DNA, CDR3 protein. The D gene is left open where the match is weak. The size of a clone is reported for some rows only, either as once, few or many, or as a class for expanded clones.

NA,TRBJ2-7,NA,TRBV7-9,14,TGTGCCAGCAGCCCGGGTTCGCGCCCGGCTGAGTCCTCCTTC,CASSPGSRPAESSF
NA,TRBJ2-1,NA,TRBV18,15,TGTGCCAGCTCACTATCGGACGGAGGAACCGATGAGCAGTTCTTC,CASSLSDGGTDEQFF
NA,TRBJ2-3,NA,TRBV4-2,16,TGTGCCAGCAGCCCACTGAGCCAGGGGAACACAGATACGCAGTATTTT,CASSPLSQGNTDTQYF
NA,TRBJ2-1,NA,TRBV5-1,15,TGCGCCAGCAGCTTGTTGCGGGGCTCCTACAATGAGCAGTTCTTC,CASSLLRGSYNEQFF
NA,TRBJ1-1,few,TRBV18,13,TGTGCCAGCGCCATCGGTGAGAACACTGAAGCTTTCTTT,CASAIGENTEAFF
NA,TRBJ1-4,NA,TRBV30,14,TGTGCCTGGAGTGTTGGGCAGGGAAATGAAAAACTGTTTTTT,CAWSVGQGNEKLFF
NA,TRBJ2-2,NA,TRBV4-3,14,TGCGCCAGCAGCCGGGGGCTTGGCACCGGGGAGCTGTTTTTT,CASSRGLGTGELFF
NA,TRBJ1-4,NA,TRBV30,16,TGTGCCTGGAGTGCGGGGATCGTAACTACTAATGAAAAACTGTTTTTT,CAWSAGIVTTNEKLFF
NA,TRBJ2-5,NA,TRBV29-1,12,TGCAGCGACGGACTGGGAGGAGAGACCCAGTACTTC,CSDGLGGETQYF
TRBD2,TRBJ2-1,NA,TRBV27,16,TGTGCCAGCAGTGCCCATACCGGCGGGAGGGGGGATGAGCAGTTCTTC,CASSAHTGGRGDEQFF
NA,TRBJ1-1,NA,TRBV5-4,13,TGTGCCAGCAGCTTGGGGACACACACTGAAGCTTTCTTT,CASSLGTHTEAFF
TRBD1,TRBJ2-6,NA,TRBV19,18,TGTGCCAGTAGTCCCCTCCCGGGACAGGCCTCTGGGGCCAACGTCCTGACTTTC,CASSPLPGQASGANVLTF
NA,TRBJ1-2,NA,TRBV6-1,15,TGTGCCAGCAGAGGGAAGCCTTGGGAGCCCCATGGCTACACCTTC,CASRGKPWEPHGYTF
TRBD1,TRBJ1-5,NA,TRBV6-1,17,TGTGCCAGCAGTGCTCTACGGACAGGGAAAATGAATCAGCCCCAGCATTTT,CASSALRTGKMNQPQHF
TRBD1,TRBJ1-5,NA,TRBV5-6,14,TGTGCCAGCAGCTTTCGACAGGGAGGTCAGCCCCAGCATTTT,CASSFRQGGQPQHF
NA,TRBJ1-1,NA,TRBV19,14,TGTGCCAGTAGTATTTCGTCAGTTTGGACTGAAGCTTTCTTT,CASSISSVWTEAFF
NA,TRBJ1-1,NA,TRBV19,14,TGTGCCAGTAGTACTGGGCGAACGAACACTGAAGCTTTCTTT,CASSTGRTNTEAFF
NA,TRBJ1-1,NA,TRBV19,14,TGTGCCAGTAGTATAACGCGTTTGAACACTGAAGCTTTCTTT,CASSITRLNTEAFF
NA,TRBJ2-5,NA,TRBV7-6,15,TGTGCCAGCAGCCAGAACAGGGCCCTGGAAGAGACCCAGTACTTC,CASSQNRALEETQYF
TRBD1,TRBJ1-5,NA,TRBV27,15,TGTGCCAGCGCCCCCGGGAAGGGGGCTTGGCAGCCCCAGCATTTT,CASAPGKGAWQPQHF
TRBD1,TRBJ1-1,NA,TRBV10-1,14,TGCGCCAGCAGTCCCGGGACAGGGTACACTGAAGCTTTCTTT,CASSPGTGYTEAFF
NA,TRBJ2-7,NA,TRBV9,13,TGTGCCTGCTCTTCCGAGGACATTGGCGAGCAGTACTTC,CACSSEDIGEQYF
TRBD1,TRBJ2-5,NA,TRBV7-8,13,TGTGCCAGCAGCTCGACAGGGCGAGAGACCCAGTACTTC,CASSSTGRETQYF
TRBD2,TRBJ2-5,NA,TRBV10-3,14,TGTGCCATCAGTGGGGCGGGGGGAAAAGAGACCCAGTACTTC,CAISGAGGKETQYF
TRBD2,TRBJ2-7,few,TRBV4-1,16,TGCGCCAGCAGCCACTCTAGCGGGAGGTTCTCCTACGAGCAGTACTTC,CASSHSSGRFSYEQYF
NA,TRBJ1-1,few,TRBV10-3,13,TGTGCCATCAGTGATATCCGGGAGACTGAAGCTTTCTTT,CAISDIRETEAFF
NA,TRBJ1-2,NA,TRBV13,16,TGTGCCAGCAGCTTAACCCGGGACACCTTTAACTATGGCTACACCTTC,CASSLTRDTFNYGYTF
TRBD1,TRBJ1-4,NA,TRBV7-9,15,TGTGCCAGCAGCCAACCCGGGACAGGGGTTGAAAAACTGTTTTTT,CASSQPGTGVEKLFF
NA,TRBJ1-1,NA,TRBV6-5,13,TGTGCCAGCACCGAAACTTCGAACACTGAAGCTTTCTTT,CASTETSNTEAFF